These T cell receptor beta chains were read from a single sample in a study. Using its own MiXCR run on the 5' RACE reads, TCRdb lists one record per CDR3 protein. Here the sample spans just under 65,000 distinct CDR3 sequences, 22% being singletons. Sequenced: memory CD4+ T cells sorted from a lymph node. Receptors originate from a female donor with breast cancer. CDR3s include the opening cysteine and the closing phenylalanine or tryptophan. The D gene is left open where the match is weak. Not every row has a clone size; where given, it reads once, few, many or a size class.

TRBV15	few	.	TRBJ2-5	TGTGCCACCAGCAGACAAATTCAAGAGACCCAGTACTTC	CATSRQIQETQYF
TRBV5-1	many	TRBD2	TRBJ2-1	TGCGCCAGCAGCTTGGATACTAGCGGGAGTTTCAATGAGCAGTTCTTC	CASSLDTSGSFNEQFF
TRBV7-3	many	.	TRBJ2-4	TGTGCCAGCAGCTTACCGGTAATAAGGAAAAACATTCAGTACTTC	CASSLPVIRKNIQYF
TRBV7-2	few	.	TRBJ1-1	TGTGCCAGCAGCTTATACGGGGCAGAAGCTATCTTT	CASSLYGAEAIF
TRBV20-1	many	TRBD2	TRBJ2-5	TGCAGTGCTAGCGTCGCCGGGAGGTCACAAGAGACCCAGTACTTC	CSASVAGRSQETQYF
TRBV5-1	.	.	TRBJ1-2	TGCGCCAGCAGCTCAAATGACTATGGCTACACCTTC	CASSSNDYGYTF
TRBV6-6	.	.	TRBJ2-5	TGTGCCAGCAGACGACAGCAAGAGACCCAGTACTTC	CASRRQQETQYF
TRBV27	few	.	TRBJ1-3	TGTGCCAGCAGTCCCTACCCTGGAAACACCATATATTTT	CASSPYPGNTIYF
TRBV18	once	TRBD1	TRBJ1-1	TGTGCCAGCTCCCTGGACAGGGTGAACACTGAAGCTTCCTTT	CASSLDRVNTEASF
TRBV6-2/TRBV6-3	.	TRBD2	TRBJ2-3	TGTGCCAGCAGCCTAAGACTAGCGGGAGAGACGCAGTATTTT	CASSLRLAGETQYF
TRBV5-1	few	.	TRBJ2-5	TGCGCCAGCAGCTTGGAAGGGGTTACCCAGTACTTC	CASSLEGVTQYF
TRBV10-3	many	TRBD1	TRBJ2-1	TGTGCCATCAGTGAAGGGACAGGGGGCAATGAGCAGTTCTTC	CAISEGTGGNEQFF
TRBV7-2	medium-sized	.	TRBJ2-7	TGTGCCAGCAGCTCATACCGGAAGACCGAGGAGCAGTACTTC	CASSSYRKTEEQYF
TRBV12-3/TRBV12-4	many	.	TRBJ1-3	TGTGCCAGCACACCGGGGCCGAGGGTCACCATATATTTT	CASTPGPRVTIYF
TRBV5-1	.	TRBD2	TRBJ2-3	TGCGCCAGCAGCTTGGGACTAGCGGGAATAGATACGCAGTACTTT	CASSLGLAGIDTQYF
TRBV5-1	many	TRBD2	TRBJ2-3	TGCGCCAGCAGCGAAACTAGCGCTACCACAGATACGCAGTATTTT	CASSETSATTDTQYF
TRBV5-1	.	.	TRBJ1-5	TGCGCCAGCAGCTTGGCCGGGGAGGGTTGGCAGCCCCAGCATTTT	CASSLAGEGWQPQHF
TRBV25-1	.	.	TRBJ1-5	TGTGCCAGCAGTGATGGGGTAGGGCCCCAGCATTTT	CASSDGVGPQHF
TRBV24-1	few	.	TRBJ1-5	TGTGCCACCAGTCAACGGAGGGATCAGCCCCAGCATTTT	CATSQRRDQPQHF
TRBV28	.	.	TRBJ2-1	TGTGCCAGCAGTAGACTCCCAGTCTCCTACAATGAGCAGTTCTTC	CASSRLPVSYNEQFF
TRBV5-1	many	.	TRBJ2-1	TGCGCCAGCAGCTTGTTCGGGTACAATGAGCAGTTCTTC	CASSLFGYNEQFF
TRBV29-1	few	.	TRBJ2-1	TGCAGCGCGTCAACTCCGGGGCGGGAAGGCAATGAGCAGTTCTTC	CSASTPGREGNEQFF
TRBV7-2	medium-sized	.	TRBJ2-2	TGTGCCAGCAGCTCATACTTGAACACCGGGGAGCTGTTTTTT	CASSSYLNTGELFF
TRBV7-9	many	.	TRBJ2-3	TGTGCCAGCAGCTTAGCTCTGACGGCTACAGATACGCAGTATTTT	CASSLALTATDTQYF
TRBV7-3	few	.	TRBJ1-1	TGTGCCAGCAGCGTGGGACCTACAGGCACTGAAGCTTTCTTT	CASSVGPTGTEAFF
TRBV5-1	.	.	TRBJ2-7	TGCGCCAGCAGCTTGGAAGGGAGCGAGCAGTACTTC	CASSLEGSEQYF
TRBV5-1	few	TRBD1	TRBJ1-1	TGCGCCAGCAGCTGGGAACAGGGGGCGTTGAGCACTGAAGCTTTCTTT	CASSWEQGALSTEAFF
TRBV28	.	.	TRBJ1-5	TGTGCCGACGGGGAGACATCGGATCAGCCCCAGCATTTT	CADGETSDQPQHF
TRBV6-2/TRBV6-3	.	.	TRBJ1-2	TGTGCCAGCAGCCAAGGACGGGGGGCGGATGGCTACACCTTC	CASSQGRGADGYTF
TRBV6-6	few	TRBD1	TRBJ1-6	TGTGCCAGCATCCACGGGGAACAGGGGACCTCCTATAATTCACCCCTCCACTTT	CASIHGEQGTSYNSPLHF
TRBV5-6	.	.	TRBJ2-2	TGTGCCAACAGCTATCGGCTGGTGCTAGGGGAGCTGTTTTTT	CANSYRLVLGELFF
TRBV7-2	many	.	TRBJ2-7	TGTGCCAGCAGCTTAGGCCCCATGGACGAGCAGTACTTC	CASSLGPMDEQYF
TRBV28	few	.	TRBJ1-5	TGTGCCAGCAGCCAGTCGTCCGGGCGCCATCAGCCCCAGCATTTT	CASSQSSGRHQPQHF
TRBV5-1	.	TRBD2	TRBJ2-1	TGCGCCAGCAGCCCGGGGACTAGCGGGGGTGTGGAGCAGTTCTTC	CASSPGTSGGVEQFF
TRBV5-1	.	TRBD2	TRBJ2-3	TGCGCCAGCAGCCGAGAGCTAGCGGGAGTAGCTAGCACAGATACGCAGTATTTT	CASSRELAGVASTDTQYF
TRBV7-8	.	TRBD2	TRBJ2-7	TGTGCCAGCAGCTGGACTAGTTCCTACGAGCAGTACTTC	CASSWTSSYEQYF
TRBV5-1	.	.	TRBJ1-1	TGCGCCAGCAGCTTGGTTAGGGCCAACACTGAAGCTTTCTTT	CASSLVRANTEAFF
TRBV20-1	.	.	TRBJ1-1	TGCAGTGCTGGGACCCTTGCGGGAGTTGAAGCTTTCTTT	CSAGTLAGVEAFF
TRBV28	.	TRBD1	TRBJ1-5	TGTGCCAGCAGTCCAATAGACAGGGGCGGTCAGCCCCAGCATTTT	CASSPIDRGGQPQHF
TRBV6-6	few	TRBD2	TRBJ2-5	TGTGCCAGCAGAGGGACTACCATAGGGGAGACCCAGTACTTC	CASRGTTIGETQYF
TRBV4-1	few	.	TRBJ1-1	TGCGCCAGCAGCCAAGATCGAGGGGCGGGTGCTTTCTTT	CASSQDRGAGAFF
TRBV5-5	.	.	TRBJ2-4	TGTGCCAGCAGCCTGGTGCAGGGGATGGGAAACATTCAGTACTTC	CASSLVQGMGNIQYF
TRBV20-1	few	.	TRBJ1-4	TGCAGTGCTAGAGATCTGGCCGTTTCGGATGAAAAACTGTTTTTT	CSARDLAVSDEKLFF
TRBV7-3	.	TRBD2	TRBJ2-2	TGTGCCAGCAGATCTCGCGGGAGTACGAACACCGGGGAGCTGTTTTTT	CASRSRGSTNTGELFF
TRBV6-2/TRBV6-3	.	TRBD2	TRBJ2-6	TGTGCCAGCGGTTACCAACTAGCGGGAGTAGCTGGGGCCAACGTCCTGACTTTC	CASGYQLAGVAGANVLTF
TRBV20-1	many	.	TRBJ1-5	TGCAGCACGGGGGGAAAGGGCAATCAGCCCCAGCATTTT	CSTGGKGNQPQHF